Presented here are 2 T cell receptor beta chains from one specimen sequenced in a study of OX40 agonist ivuxolimab in advanced cancers. Some clones are missing from TCRdb's copy, which holds only in-frame ones; the method was immunoSEQ multiplex PCR. The sample holds about 73,000 clones, roughly nine tenths seen once. Source: CD4+ or CD8+ T cells sorted from blood, taken in a trial of the OX40 agonist ivuxolimab. The receptor source for this set is an adult with an advanced solid tumor such as melanoma, head and neck, liver or kidney cancer.

The gene calls are TRBV27 and TRBJ2-2, with TRBD2 identical over 9 bases. The CDR3 runs 16 residues. Germline V gene data show CDR1 as MNHEY and CDR2 as SMNVEV (reference sequence). J gave up 3 bases and V 6 bases, and 8 bases lay outside the gene matches. CDR3 nucleotide sequence: TGTGCCAGCAGCCGCAGCGGGAGGATTTACACCGGGGAGCTGTTTTTT. It yields the protein CASSRSGRIYTGELFF.

The chain carries TRBV11-2 and TRBJ1-2; the match to TRBD1 covers 7 bases. The CDR3 is made up of 13 amino acids. Germline trimming cut 4 bases from V and 4 bases from J; bases unmatched to any gene: 3. CDR1 SGHAT and CDR2 FQNNGV come from the germline V gene. In nucleotides, the CDR3 is TGTGCCAGCAGCTCACCAGGGGGCTATGGCTACACCTTC. This encodes CASSSPGGYGYTF.